This TCR beta chain comes out of a study of beta chain features in type 1 diabetes. Study observations and caveats: All four CD4+ subsets of Type 1 diabetes patients contained TCRB CDR3s that were moderately but significantly shorter.

A sort by CD45RO/CCR7/CD25/CD127/CD95/CD27 yielded CD4+ naive, central memory, regulatory and stem cell-like memory cells. CDR1 SGHTA and CDR2 FQGNSA come from the germline V gene. After removal of 1 base from V and 3 bases from J, the junction contained 2 bases not matched to a gene. This CDR3 has 14 amino acids. A remark on this clone: Its cognate antigen is unknown.

The whole isolated RNA underwent reverse transcription, so sequencing captured expressed TCRB transcripts. Only in-frame clones appear in the TCRdb table, and some are missing; sequencing was by immunoSEQ multiplex PCR. The data show about 160,000 clones, more than 60% seen once. The sequenced material came from naive CD4+ T cells from blood. The J gene is TRBJ2-7, the V gene TRBV7-2, with 8 bases aligning to TRBD1. The sequence derives from a man younger than 40 with type 1 diabetes. CDR3 loop: CASSLGTGNYEQYF. The CDR3 nucleotides are TGTGCCAGCAGCTTAGGGACAGGGAACTACGAGCAGTACTTC.